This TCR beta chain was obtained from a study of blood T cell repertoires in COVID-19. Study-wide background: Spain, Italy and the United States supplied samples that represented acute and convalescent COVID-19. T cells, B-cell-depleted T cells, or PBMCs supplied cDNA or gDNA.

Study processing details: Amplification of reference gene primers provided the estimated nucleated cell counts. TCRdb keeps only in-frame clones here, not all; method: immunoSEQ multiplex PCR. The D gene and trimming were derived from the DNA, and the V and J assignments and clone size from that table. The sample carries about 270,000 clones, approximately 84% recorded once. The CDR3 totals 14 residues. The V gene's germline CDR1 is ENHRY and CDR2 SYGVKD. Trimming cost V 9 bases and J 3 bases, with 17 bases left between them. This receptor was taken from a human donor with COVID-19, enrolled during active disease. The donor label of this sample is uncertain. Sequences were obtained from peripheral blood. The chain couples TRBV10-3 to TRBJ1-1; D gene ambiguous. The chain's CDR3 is CAMTGGRRDTEAFF. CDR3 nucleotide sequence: TGTGCCATGACCGGAGGGAGAAGGGACACTGAAGCTTTCTTT.